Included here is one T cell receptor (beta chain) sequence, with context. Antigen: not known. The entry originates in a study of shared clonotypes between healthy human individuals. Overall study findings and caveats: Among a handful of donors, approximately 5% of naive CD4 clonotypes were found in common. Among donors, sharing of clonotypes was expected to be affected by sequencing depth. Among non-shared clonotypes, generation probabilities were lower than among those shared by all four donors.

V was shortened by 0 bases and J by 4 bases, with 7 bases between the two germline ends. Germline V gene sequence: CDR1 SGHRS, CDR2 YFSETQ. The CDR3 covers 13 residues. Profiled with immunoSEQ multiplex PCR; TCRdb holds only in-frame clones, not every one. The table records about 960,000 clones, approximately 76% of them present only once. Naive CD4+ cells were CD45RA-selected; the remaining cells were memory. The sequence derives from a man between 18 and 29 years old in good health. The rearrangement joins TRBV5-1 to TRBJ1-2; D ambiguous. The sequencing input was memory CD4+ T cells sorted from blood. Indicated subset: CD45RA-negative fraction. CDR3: CASSLAESYGYTF. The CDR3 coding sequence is TGCGCCAGCAGCTTGGCAGAGAGCTATGGCTACACCTTC.